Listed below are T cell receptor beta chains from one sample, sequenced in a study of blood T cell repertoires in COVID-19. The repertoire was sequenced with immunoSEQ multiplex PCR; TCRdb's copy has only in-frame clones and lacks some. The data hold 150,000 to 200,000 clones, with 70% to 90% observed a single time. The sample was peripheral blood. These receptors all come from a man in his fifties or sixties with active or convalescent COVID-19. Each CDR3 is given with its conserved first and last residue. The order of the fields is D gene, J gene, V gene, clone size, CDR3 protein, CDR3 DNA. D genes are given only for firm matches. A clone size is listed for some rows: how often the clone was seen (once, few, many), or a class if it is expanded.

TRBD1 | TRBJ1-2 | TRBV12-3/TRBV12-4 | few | CASSLTGEGYTF | TGTGCCAGCAGTTTGACAGGGGAGGGCTACACCTTC
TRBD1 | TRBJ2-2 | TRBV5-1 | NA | CASSFTGTGGSGELFF | TGCGCCAGCAGCTTCACCGGGACAGGGGGATCCGGGGAGCTGTTTTTT
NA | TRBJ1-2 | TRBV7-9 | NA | CASSLELGARGYTF | TGTGCCAGCAGCTTAGAGCTGGGGGCGCGGGGCTACACCTTC
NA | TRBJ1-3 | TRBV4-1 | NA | CASSVTGTGNTIYF | TGCGCCAGCAGCGTCACAGGGACCGGAAACACCATATATTTT
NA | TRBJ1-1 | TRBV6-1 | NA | CANSEVVVNTEAFF | TGTGCCAACAGTGAGGTAGTGGTGAACACTGAAGCTTTCTTT
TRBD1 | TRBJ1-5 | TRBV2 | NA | CASRSTGGADQPQHF | TGTGCCAGCAGGTCGACAGGGGGCGCGGATCAGCCCCAGCATTTT
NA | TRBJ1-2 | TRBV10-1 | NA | CASSAGGNYGYTF | TGCGCCAGCAGTGCGGGTGGGAACTATGGCTACACCTTC
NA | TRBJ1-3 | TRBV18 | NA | CASFVGGSGNTIYF | TGTGCCAGCTTTGTCGGGGGTTCTGGAAACACCATATATTTT
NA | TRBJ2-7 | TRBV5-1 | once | CASSLVPSAYEQYF | TGCGCCAGCAGCTTGGTCCCTAGCGCCTACGAGCAGTACTTC
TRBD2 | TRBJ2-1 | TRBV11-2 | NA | CASSLVLAGGYNEQFF | TGTGCCAGCAGCTTAGTATTAGCGGGGGGCTACAATGAGCAGTTCTTC
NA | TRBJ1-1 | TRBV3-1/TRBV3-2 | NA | CASSQDRSGRSNTEAFF | TGTGCCAGCAGCCAAGATAGGTCAGGGCGATCGAACACTGAAGCTTTCTTT
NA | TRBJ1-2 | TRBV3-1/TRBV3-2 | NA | CASSQDGGRDGYTF | TGTGCCAGCAGCCAAGATGGGGGGAGAGATGGCTACACCTTC
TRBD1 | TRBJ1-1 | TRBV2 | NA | CASSLQGAQNTEAFF | TGTGCCAGCAGCTTACAGGGGGCGCAGAACACTGAAGCTTTCTTT
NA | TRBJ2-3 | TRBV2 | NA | CAGRLADTQYF | TGTGCCGGGAGACTCGCAGATACGCAGTATTTT
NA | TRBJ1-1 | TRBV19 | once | CASMGPSEAFF | TGTGCCAGTATGGGCCCTTCTGAAGCTTTCTTT
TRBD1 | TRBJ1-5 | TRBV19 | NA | CASRQTGYNQPQHF | TGTGCCAGTAGGCAGACAGGGTACAATCAGCCCCAGCATTTT
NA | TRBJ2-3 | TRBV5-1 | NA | CASSLETASKTQYF | TGCGCCAGCAGCTTGGAGACAGCCTCCAAGACGCAGTATTTT
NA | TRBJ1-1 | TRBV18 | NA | CASSFATGKMNTEAFF | TGTGCCAGCTCATTCGCAACAGGCAAAATGAACACTGAAGCTTTCTTT
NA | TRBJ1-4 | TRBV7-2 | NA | CASSFFNEKLFF | TGTGCCAGCAGCTTCTTTAATGAAAAACTGTTTTTT
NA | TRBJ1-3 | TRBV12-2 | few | CATSGGFGNTIYF | TGTGCGACTTCCGGTGGTTTTGGAAACACCATATATTTT
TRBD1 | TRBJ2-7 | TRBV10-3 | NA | CAISESTGGQGHEQYF | TGTGCCATCAGTGAGTCGACGGGGGGACAGGGGCACGAGCAGTACTTC
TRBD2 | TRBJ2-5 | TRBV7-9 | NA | CASSTTSGGPGQTQYF | TGTGCCAGCAGCACCACTAGCGGGGGGCCCGGGCAGACCCAGTACTTC
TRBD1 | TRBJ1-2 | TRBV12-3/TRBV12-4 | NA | CASSYRGTGYTF | TGTGCCAGCAGTTACAGGGGGACTGGCTACACCTTC
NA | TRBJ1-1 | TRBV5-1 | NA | CASSPAERGEAFF | TGCGCCAGCAGCCCTGCGGAGCGGGGCGAAGCTTTCTTT
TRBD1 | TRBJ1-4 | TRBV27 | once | CASSRGQGDNEKLFF | TGTGCCAGCAGTCGCGGACAGGGTGATAATGAAAAACTGTTTTTT
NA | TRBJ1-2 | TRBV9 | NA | CASSQGQNYGYTF | TGTGCCAGCAGCCAAGGACAGAACTATGGCTACACCTTC
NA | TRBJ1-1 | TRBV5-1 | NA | CASSLAGVAFF | TGCGCCAGCAGCTTGGCGGGTGTAGCTTTCTTT
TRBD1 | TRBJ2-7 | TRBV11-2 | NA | CASSLGGTGFLEQYF | TGTGCCAGCAGCTTAGGGGGGACAGGGTTTTTAGAGCAGTACTTC
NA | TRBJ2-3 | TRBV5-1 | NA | CASSAPGHPTDTQYF | TGCGCCAGCAGCGCTCCGGGACATCCCACAGATACGCAGTATTTT
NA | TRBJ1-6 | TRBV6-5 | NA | CASSYSGKGGSPLHF | TGTGCCAGCAGTTACTCGGGCAAGGGAGGATCACCCCTCCACTTT
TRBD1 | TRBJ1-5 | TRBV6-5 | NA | CASTQTGGRNQPQHF | TGTGCCAGCACCCAGACAGGGGGTCGGAATCAGCCCCAGCATTTT
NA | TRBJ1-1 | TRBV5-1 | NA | CASSIGSANGVTEAFF | TGCGCCAGCAGCATTGGGTCCGCTAACGGAGTGACTGAAGCTTTCTTT
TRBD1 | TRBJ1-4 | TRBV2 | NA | CASSEAPRQGAGDGVF | TGTGCCAGCAGTGAAGCCCCGAGACAGGGGGCTGGAGACGGGGTTTTT
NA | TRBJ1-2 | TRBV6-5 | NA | CASSYSASNYGYTF | TGTGCCAGCAGTTACTCGGCCAGTAACTATGGCTACACCTTC
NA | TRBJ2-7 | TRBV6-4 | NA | CARTGWFGSYEQYF | TGTGCCAGAACAGGGTGGTTTGGCTCCTACGAGCAGTACTTC
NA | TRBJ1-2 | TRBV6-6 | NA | CASSPGQNYGYTF | TGTGCCAGCAGTCCCGGACAGAACTATGGCTACACCTTC
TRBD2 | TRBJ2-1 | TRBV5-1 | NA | CASSLSGTSGDNEQFF | TGCGCCAGCAGCTTGTCCGGGACTAGCGGGGACAATGAGCAGTTCTTC
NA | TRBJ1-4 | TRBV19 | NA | CASSISTTNEKLFF | TGTGCCAGTAGTATCAGTACAACTAATGAAAAACTGTTTTTT
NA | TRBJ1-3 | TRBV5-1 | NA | CASSSGLAENTIYF | TGCGCCAGCAGCTCGGGACTGGCTGAAAACACCATATATTTT
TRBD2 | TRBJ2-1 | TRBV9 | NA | CASSRLAGPGNEQFF | TGTGCCAGCAGCCGACTAGCGGGGCCCGGCAATGAGCAGTTCTTC
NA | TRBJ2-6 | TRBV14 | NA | CASSLLAGGANVLTF | TGTGCCAGCAGCCTTCTGGCGGGGGGGGCCAACGTCCTGACTTTC
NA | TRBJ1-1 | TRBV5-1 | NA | CASSRTHRVVNTEAFF | TGCGCCAGCAGCAGAACACACAGGGTTGTTAACACTGAAGCTTTCTTT
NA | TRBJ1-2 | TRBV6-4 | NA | CASSFSSGVGRGGYTF | TGTGCCAGCAGTTTCTCTTCAGGGGTCGGTCGCGGTGGCTACACCTTC
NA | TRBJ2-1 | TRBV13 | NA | CASSLTYRDIEHNEQFF | TGTGCCAGCAGCCTTACATACCGGGACATAGAGCACAATGAGCAGTTCTTC
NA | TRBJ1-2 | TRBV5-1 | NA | CASSLTAANYGYTF | TGCGCCAGCAGCTTGACAGCTGCTAACTATGGCTACACCTTC
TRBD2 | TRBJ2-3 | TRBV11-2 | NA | CASSFLTSGSTDTQYF | TGTGCCAGCAGCTTCTTAACTAGCGGAAGCACAGATACGCAGTATTTT
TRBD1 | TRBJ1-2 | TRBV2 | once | CASSDSNAGGEGYTF | TGTGCCAGCAGTGATTCGAATGCAGGGGGCGAAGGCTACACCTTC
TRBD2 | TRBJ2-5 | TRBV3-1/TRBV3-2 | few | CASSRLRLAGGQGTQYF | TGTGCCAGCAGCCGGCTCAGACTAGCGGGGGGGCAAGGGACCCAGTACTTC
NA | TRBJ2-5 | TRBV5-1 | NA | CASSPSGGQETQYF | TGCGCCAGCAGCCCGTCCGGGGGCCAAGAGACCCAGTACTTC
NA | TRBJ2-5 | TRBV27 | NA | CASSSESSLQETQYF | TGTGCCAGCAGTTCAGAGTCCTCACTACAAGAGACCCAGTACTTC